One sample yielded the 17 T cell receptor beta chains listed below, sequenced in a study of blood T cell repertoires in COVID-19. The data were produced by immunoSEQ multiplex PCR, yet TCRdb's version contains in-frame clones alone and is incomplete. The sample has a few hundred thousand clones, around 90% seen once. The sample comprised peripheral blood. The receptors were gathered from a human donor in a cohort sampled during active COVID-19.

V and J are TRBV27 and TRBJ1-1, with D possibly matching TRBD1 (6 bases). Trimming shortened V by 0 bases and J by 5 bases, and 16 bases separated the two germline ends. The germline V gene encodes CDR1 MNHEY and CDR2 SMNVEV (reference sequence). The CDR3 runs to 16 residues. CDR3 sequence: CASSLSSITGMTEAFF. The CDR3 nucleotides read TGTGCCAGCAGTTTATCGAGCATTACAGGGATGACTGAAGCTTTCTTT.

The chain carries TRBV28 and TRBJ1-2; possibly TRBD1 for D (6 bases). Germline CDR1 MDHEN, CDR2 SYDVKM. Trimming removed 6 bases at V and 1 base at J, with 12 bases between. The CDR3 has 14 amino acids. CDR3 nucleotides: TGTGCCAGCAGCATAACACAGGGTAACTATGGCTACACCTTC. Translating it yields CASSITQGNYGYTF.

This clone was seen only a few times. V usage is TRBV19 and J usage is TRBJ1-5; a weak D match, TRBD1 (6 bases). The germline V gene encodes CDR1 LNHDA and CDR2 SQIVND (reference sequence). This CDR3 is built from 17 residues. V dropped 1 base and J dropped 6 bases, with 19 bases sitting between them. For the CDR3, the DNA is TGTGCCAGTAGTATAGTCACGGGGGCGCGGGGGATTCAGCCCCAGCATTTT. Amino acids: CASSIVTGARGIQPQHF.

The chain carries TRBV3-1 (or the pseudogene TRBV3-2) and TRBJ2-5; D is undetermined. The CDR3 contains 14 residues. The V end lost 0 bases, the J end lost 1 base, and 6 bases lay between the germline ends. Germline values: CDR1 LGHDT, CDR2 YNNKEL (reference sequence). CDR3 protein: CASSQDVSQETQYF. CDR3 sequence (DNA): TGTGCCAGCAGCCAAGACGTCAGCCAAGAGACCCAGTACTTC.

V is TRBV15 and J is TRBJ1-1; no definite D call. Trimming removed 8 bases from V and 4 bases from J, with 17 bases in between. This CDR3 has 14 residues. The germline gives CDR1 LNHNV, CDR2 YYDKDF (reference sequence). The CDR3 DNA reads as TGTGCCACCGCCAGCGGGCTTCTGGGCACTGAAGCTTTCTTT. Its protein product is CATASGLLGTEAFF.

This chain uses TRBV4-2 with TRBJ1-2; 7 nucleotides agree with TRBD1. The CDR3 extends over 13 amino acids. V trimming: 3 bases; J trimming: 2 bases; junction bases outside the gene matches: 0. CDR1 is LGHNA, CDR2 YNFKEQ, per germline. The CDR3 DNA sequence: TGTGCCAGCAGCCACAGGGGGAACTATGGCTACACCTTC. Encoded protein: CASSHRGNYGYTF.

This chain links TRBV12-5 with TRBJ2-2, with D perhaps matching TRBD2 (5 bases). The CDR3 runs 16 residues. V lost 3 bases and J 8 bases, leaving 19 bases between the germline ends. The germline CDR1 and CDR2 sequences are LGHNT and FRNRAP. In nucleotides, the CDR3 is TGTGCTAGTGGTTTAGTGAGGACTGATCGAGGGGGGGAGCTGTTTTTT. Its translation is CASGLVRTDRGGELFF. Drawing the rest from reference TRBV12-5 and TRBJ2-2, the complete variable domain is DARVTQTPRHKVTEMGQEVTMRCQPILGHNTVFWYRQTMMQGLELLAYFRNRAPLDDSGMPKDRFSAEMPDATLATLKIQPSEPRDSAVYFCASGLVRTDRGGELFFGEGSRLTVL.

This chain uses TRBV4-1 with TRBJ1-2; 8 bases fit TRBD1. Germline V CDR1 and CDR2: MGHRA, YSYEKL. V lost 3 bases and J lost 5; bases outside the gene matches: 8. The CDR3 is made up of 15 amino acids. CDR3 in DNA: TGCGCCAGCAGCCAGAGCGGGACAGGAGAGTATGGCTACACCTTC. This encodes CASSQSGTGEYGYTF.

The chain employs TRBV15 and TRBJ1-2, with 10 bases that match TRBD1. Unmatched junction bases numbered 15, after V lost 0 bases and J lost 2 bases. This CDR3 spans 20 amino acids. CDR1 LNHNV and CDR2 YYDKDF come from the germline V gene (reference sequence). DNA for the CDR3: TGTGCCACCAGCAGAGATCGTCGGACAGGGGGTTTTAGAGACAACTATGGCTACACCTTC. It translates to CATSRDRRTGGFRDNYGYTF.

This chain joins TRBV27 and TRBJ2-7; 11 positions match TRBD1. V lost 6 bases to trimming and J lost 6 bases; unmatched junction nucleotides: 4. The CDR3 is made up of 13 amino acids. The germline V gene encodes CDR1 MNHEY and CDR2 SMNVEV (reference sequence). CDR3 nucleotide sequence: TGTGCCAGCAGCGGACAGGGGGCTGGCGAGCAGTACTTC. This gives the protein CASSGQGAGEQYF.

For the CDR3, the DNA is TGTGCCAGCAGTTACGCGGGACTAGCGGACTCCTACGAGCAGTACTTC. It encodes CASSYAGLADSYEQYF. This chain joins TRBV6-2 or TRBV6-3 and TRBJ2-7, with 11 nucleotides matching TRBD2. Trimming removed 2 bases from V and 0 bases from J; junction bases left unmatched: 3. The CDR3 contains 16 residues. CDR1 and CDR2 (germline): MNHEY, SVGEGT.

The chain is built from TRBV28 and TRBJ2-5, with TRBD2 matching 11 bases. This CDR3 is built from 15 residues. Germline CDR1 MDHEN, CDR2 SYDVKM. V shed 4 bases and J 2 bases; nucleotides not matched to a gene: 3. CDR3 region: CASSSGTSGQETQYF. The CDR3 DNA reads TGTGCCAGCAGTTCAGGGACTAGCGGACAAGAGACCCAGTACTTC.

The chain employs TRBV5-1 and TRBJ2-7; D is perhaps TRBD1 (6 bases). Trimming took 4 bases from V and 0 from J, leaving 14 bases between them. Germline V gives CDR1 SGHRS, CDR2 YFSETQ. The CDR3 extends over 15 amino acids. This CDR3 reads CASSLMTGPSYEQYF. DNA of the CDR3: TGCGCCAGCAGCCTAATGACAGGCCCCTCCTACGAGCAGTACTTC.

CDR3 amino acids: CASSPRGFNTEAFF. The DNA of the CDR3 is TGTGCCAGCAGCCCCCGGGGGTTTAACACTGAAGCTTTCTTT. V gene TRBV3-1 (or the pseudogene TRBV3-2) combines with J gene TRBJ1-1; TRBD1 is a possible D gene (5 bases). The germline gives CDR1 LGHDT, CDR2 YNNKEL (reference sequence). Trimming took 4 bases from V and 2 from J, leaving 11 bases between them. CDR3 size: 14 residues.

V gene TRBV2 combines with J gene TRBJ1-5; no clear D. CDR1 and CDR2 from the germline V gene are SNHLY and FYNNEI. V was trimmed by 6 bases and J by 0 bases, leaving 9 bases between them. The CDR3 is 14 amino acids. The CDR3 here is CASREWPSNQPQHF. The CDR3 coding sequence is TGTGCCAGCAGAGAATGGCCTAGCAATCAGCCCCAGCATTTT.

The J gene is TRBJ2-2, the V gene TRBV24-1, with 14 bases fitting TRBD2. The CDR3 length is 19 residues. Germline V gene sequence: CDR1 KGHDR, CDR2 SFDVKD. J gave up 1 base and V 4 bases, and 7 bases lay outside the gene matches. The CDR3 loop reads CATSDPRGLAGENTGELFF. CDR3 bases: TGTGCCACCAGTGACCCTAGGGGACTAGCGGGAGAGAACACCGGGGAGCTGTTTTTT.

This chain links TRBV3-1 (or the pseudogene TRBV3-2) with TRBJ1-2; tentatively, D is TRBD1 (5 bases). The germline V and J ends were trimmed by 5 bases and 3 bases, with 19 bases remaining between them. CDR3 length: 16 residues. The V gene's germline CDR1 is LGHDT and CDR2 YNNKEL (reference sequence). The CDR3 DNA reads as TGTGCCAGCAGCGTCGGGGCCTTCTCGGGGGACTATGGCTACACCTTC. Translation: CASSVGAFSGDYGYTF.